The 29 T cell receptor beta chains below come from one sample, sequenced in a study of cytomegalovirus exposure and HLA in healthy donors. It was with 60 Vbeta and 13 Jbeta primers that the PCR ran. Using immunoSEQ multiplex PCR, the repertoire was profiled, and TCRdb retains in-frame clones only, with some absent. The sample holds 110,000 to 150,000 clones, around 82% seen once. Sequencing input: PBMCs. The receptors were sampled from a man in his forties or fifties in good health and CMV-seropositive.

This clone was seen a few times. The V and J genes are TRBV28 and TRBJ1-4, with TRBD1 matching 10 bases. V was pared by 6 bases and J by 8 bases, with 12 bases of the junction left unmatched. There are 16 residues in the CDR3. From germline, CDR1 is MDHEN and CDR2 SYDVKM. CDR3 loop: CASSSIRTGGTEKLFF. CDR3 nucleotides: TGTGCCAGCAGCTCTATACGGACAGGGGGTACGGAAAAACTGTTTTTT.

The DNA for the CDR3 is TGTGCCAGTAGTATAGAAGGAGGGGAGGGCACTGAAGCTTTCTTT. Its protein product is CASSIEGGEGTEAFF. This chain connects TRBV19 to TRBJ1-1; maybe TRBD1 (5 bases). Germline CDR1 LNHDA, CDR2 SQIVND (reference sequence). The V end was cut by 0 bases, the J end by 4 bases, with 12 bases between. The CDR3 has 15 amino acids.

The chain joins TRBV11-3 to TRBJ2-7, with 14 bases lining up with TRBD2. Germline loops: CDR1 SGHNT, CDR2 YENEEA. There are 17 residues in the CDR3. J gave up 9 bases and V 3 bases, and 13 bases lay outside the gene matches. CDR3 protein: CASSFSPGLAGEGGQYF. CDR3 nucleotide sequence: TGTGCCAGCAGCTTTTCGCCGGGACTAGCGGGAGAGGGTGGGCAGTACTTC.

This chain joins TRBV19 and TRBJ2-1; TRBD2 matches at 7 bases. The CDR3 length is 15 residues. Germline V gene sequence: CDR1 LNHDA, CDR2 SQIVND (reference sequence). Losses at the gene ends were 5 bases for V and 4 bases for J; bases not matched to a gene: 8. CDR3 in amino acids: CASSPREHLYNEQFF. CDR3 in DNA: TGTGCCAGTAGTCCGCGGGAGCACCTTTACAATGAGCAGTTCTTC.

This clone was seen a single time. This chain's CDR3 is CASSTSGRPNTGELFF. The CDR3 DNA follows: TGCGCCAGCAGCACGAGCGGGAGGCCGAACACCGGGGAGCTGTTTTTT. The genes are TRBV5-1 and TRBJ2-2, with TRBD2 matching over 9 bases. The CDR3 has 16 amino acids. Germline-derived CDR1 and CDR2 are SGHRS and YFSETQ. V dropped 4 bases and J dropped 0; count of bases not matched to a gene: 4.

The chain employs TRBV6-1 and TRBJ1-2; D gene ambiguous. The CDR3 covers 15 residues. CDR1 MNHNS and CDR2 SASEGT come from the germline V gene. Trimming shortened V by 10 bases and J by 6 bases, and 24 bases separated the two germline ends. In DNA, the CDR3 is TGTGCCATTACCCGGGTAGGAGGCCTAGGAAATGGCTACACCTTC. It specifies CAITRVGGLGNGYTF.

J is TRBJ2-5 and V is TRBV5-6, with a tentative D call TRBD1 (5 bases). V was trimmed by 0 bases and J by 2 bases, leaving 17 bases between them. The CDR3 runs to 17 residues. CDR1 is SGHDT, CDR2 YYEEEE, per germline. The chain's CDR3 is CASSLVGSGLEQETQYF. CDR3 sequence (DNA): TGTGCCAGCAGCTTGGTGGGGTCAGGGCTGGAACAAGAGACCCAGTACTTC.

The CDR3 is CASSEVAGSYNEQFF. The CDR3 nucleotides are TGTGCCAGCAGTGAGGTAGCGGGGAGCTACAATGAGCAGTTCTTC. V gene TRBV2 combines with J gene TRBJ2-1; 8 bases line up with TRBD2. The CDR3 length is 15 residues. Unmatched junction bases numbered 4, after V lost 3 bases and J lost 3 bases. In germline, CDR1 is SNHLY, CDR2 FYNNEI. The variable domain in full, with the rest retrieved from reference TRBV2 and TRBJ2-1, is EPEVTQTPSHQVTQMGQEVILRCVPISNHLYFYWYRQILGQKVEFLVSFYNNEISEKSEIFDDQFSVERPDGSNFTLKIRSTKLEDSAMYFCASSEVAGSYNEQFFGPGTRLTVL.

This clone was seen a single time. The genes are TRBV7-2 and TRBJ2-1; tentatively, D is TRBD2 (6 bases). The V end was cut by 4 bases, the J end by 6 bases, with 10 bases between. The germline V gene has CDR1 SGHTA and CDR2 FQGNSA. The CDR3 covers 13 residues. CDR3 bases: TGTGCCAGCAGCTGGGACTTAACCAATGAGCAGTTCTTC. It is translated as CASSWDLTNEQFF.

V is TRBV27 and J is TRBJ2-2; D is perhaps TRBD1 (6 bases). V lost 6 bases, J lost 1 base, and 15 bases lay in between. Germline CDR1 MNHEY, CDR2 SMNVEV (reference sequence). The CDR3 is made up of 16 amino acids. CDR3 region: CASRPYTGKNTGELFF. The CDR3 region has the DNA TGTGCCAGCAGACCCTATACAGGGAAGAACACCGGGGAGCTGTTTTTT.

The rearrangement links TRBV2 to TRBJ2-7; 8 nucleotides align to TRBD1. Looked up from germline, CDR1 is SNHLY and CDR2 is FYNNEI. V dropped 1 base and J dropped 0; count of bases not matched to a gene: 2. This CDR3 comprises 15 residues. The CDR3 DNA reads TGTGCCAGCAGTGAAGGGGGGACAGGCTCCTACGAGCAGTACTTC. Protein: CASSEGGTGSYEQYF.

A few counts support this clone. The chain carries TRBV19 and TRBJ2-7, with D possibly matching TRBD2 (6 bases). The V end was cut by 5 bases, the J end by 6 bases, with 14 bases between. Germline CDR1 LNHDA, CDR2 SQIVND (reference sequence). This CDR3 spans 13 amino acids. As DNA, the CDR3 is TGTGCCAGTAGTTGGGGGGATAGGACCGAGCAGTACTTC. This encodes CASSWGDRTEQYF.

The rearrangement joins TRBV6-5 to TRBJ1-2, with no clear D. CDR3 length: 14 amino acids. With 4 bases removed from V and 6 bases from J, the gap between germline ends came to 15 bases. Germline-derived CDR1 and CDR2 are MNHEY and SVGAGI. CDR3 residues: CASSLPGGPHGYTF. The CDR3 nucleotides read TGTGCCAGCAGTTTGCCGGGAGGACCTCATGGCTACACCTTC.

J is TRBJ1-2 and V is TRBV6-5, with 7 bases identical to TRBD1. CDR1 is MNHEY and CDR2 is SVGAGI in the germline V gene. The CDR3 has 12 residues. Trimming cost V 10 bases and J 5 bases; bases outside gene matches: 7. CDR3 residues: CAIRTGEYGYTF. The CDR3 nucleotides read TGTGCCATTAGGACAGGAGAGTATGGCTACACCTTC.

This rearrangement joins TRBV7-2 to TRBJ1-5; 7 positions agree with TRBD1. There are 14 residues in the CDR3. CDR1 and CDR2 (germline): SGHTA, FQGNSA. With V trimmed by 6 bases and J by 7 bases, 9 bases remained unmatched. CDR3 protein: CASSLTGFNQPQHF. The CDR3 DNA is TGTGCCAGCAGTTTGACAGGGTTTAACCAGCCCCAGCATTTT.

The V gene is TRBV6-6, the J gene TRBJ1-2, with TRBD1 as a possible D gene (6 bases). This CDR3 comprises 14 residues. Trimming shortened V by 5 bases and J by 4 bases, and 14 bases separated the two germline ends. The germline gives CDR1 MNHNY, CDR2 SVGAGI (reference sequence). The CDR3 is CASSPAGGPYGYTF. The CDR3 nucleotides read TGTGCCAGCAGTCCGGCGGGGGGGCCCTATGGCTACACCTTC.

The J gene is TRBJ2-1, the V gene TRBV9, with 12 bases identical to TRBD2. In germline, CDR1 is SGDLS, CDR2 YYNGEE. The CDR3 covers 20 residues. V dropped 0 bases and J dropped 1; count of bases not matched to a gene: 11. The CDR3 reads CASSVESSGREGRSYNEQFF. The CDR3 region has the DNA TGTGCCAGCAGCGTAGAATCTAGCGGGAGGGAAGGAAGGTCCTACAATGAGCAGTTCTTC.

The CDR3 region is CASSLVAGVGYTF. The CDR3, as DNA: TGTGCCAGCAGCTTGGTGGCGGGGGTGGGCTACACCTTC. The chain combines TRBV5-4 with TRBJ1-2; weak D call: TRBD1 (5 bases). CDR3 length: 13 residues. Germline V CDR1 and CDR2: SGHNT, YYREEE (reference sequence). The V end was cut by 0 bases, the J end by 8 bases, with 11 bases between.

The chain uses TRBV28 and TRBJ2-4; maybe TRBD2 (6 bases). With 1 base removed from V and 4 bases from J, the gap between germline ends came to 20 bases. The CDR3 has 18 amino acids. Germline V gene lookup returns CDR1 MDHEN and CDR2 SYDVKM. The CDR3 reads CASSLSGGLWDLKNIQYF. The CDR3 bases are TGTGCCAGCAGTTTATCGGGTGGGCTTTGGGACTTAAAAAACATTCAGTACTTC.

J is TRBJ2-7 and V is TRBV19, with D possibly TRBD1 on 5 matching bases. Trimming removed 3 bases at V and 0 bases at J, with 15 bases between. This CDR3 contains 16 residues. In germline, CDR1 is LNHDA, CDR2 SQIVND (reference sequence). CDR3 sequence reads: CASSITGQGSSYEQYF. The CDR3 region has the DNA TGTGCCAGTAGTATCACAGGTCAGGGTAGCTCCTACGAGCAGTACTTC. The whole variable domain, filled in from reference TRBV19 and TRBJ2-7, reads DGGITQSPKYLFRKEGQNVTLSCEQNLNHDAMYWYRQDPGQGLRLIYYSQIVNDFQKGDIAEGYSVSREKKESFPLTVTSAQKNPTAFYLCASSITGQGSSYEQYFGPGTRLTVT.

V and J are TRBV5-1 and TRBJ1-6; no clear D gene. The V end lost 0 bases, the J end lost 0 bases, and 7 bases lay between the germline ends. Germline-derived CDR1 and CDR2 are SGHRS and YFSETQ. This CDR3 spans 16 amino acids. In DNA form, the CDR3 reads TGCGCCAGCAGCTTGGACGGGAGCTCCTATAATTCACCCCTCCACTTT. It encodes CASSLDGSSYNSPLHF.

The chain combines TRBV7-6 with TRBJ2-1, with TRBD2 identical over 8 bases. J was trimmed by 7 bases and V by 3 bases; bases with no gene match: 8. This CDR3 has 15 amino acids. The germline CDR1 and CDR2 sequences are SGHVS and FNYEAQ. The CDR3 DNA follows: TGTGCCAGCAGCTTGAGACTAGCGACCGGGAATGAGCAGTTCTTC. Protein sequence: CASSLRLATGNEQFF. The full variable domain, with the rest looked up from reference TRBV7-6 and TRBJ2-1, is GAGVSQSPRYKVTKRGQDVALRCDPISGHVSLYWYRQALGQGPEFLTYFNYEAQQDKSGLPNDRFSAERPEGSISTLTIQRTEQRDSAMYRCASSLRLATGNEQFFGPGTRLTVL.

The rearrangement uses TRBV25-1 and TRBJ1-1, with D uncertain. The CDR3 extends over 14 amino acids. The V end lost 5 bases, the J end lost 4 bases, and 14 bases lay between the germline ends. The germline V gene encodes CDR1 MGHDK and CDR2 SYGVNS. The CDR3 is CASSQSIRITEAFF. The CDR3 bases are TGTGCCAGCAGTCAATCCATCAGGATCACTGAAGCTTTCTTT.

This chain connects TRBV6-5 to TRBJ1-3; D is undetermined. Trimming stripped 2 bases from V and 1 base from J, with 12 bases between. CDR1 is MNHEY and CDR2 is SVGAGI in the germline V gene. The CDR3 is 16 residues long. CDR3 in amino acids: CASSYKQLLSGNTIYF. The CDR3 nucleotides read TGTGCCAGCAGTTACAAACAGCTGCTATCTGGAAACACCATATATTTT.

The chain is built from TRBV19 and TRBJ2-6; TRBD1 matches at 7 bases. The CDR3 is 17 amino acids. The V segment lost 5 bases and the J segment 0 bases; nucleotides outside the gene matches: 7. Germline values: CDR1 LNHDA, CDR2 SQIVND (reference sequence). CDR3 in amino acids: CASSPRTGGSGANVLTF. In DNA, the CDR3 is TGTGCCAGTAGTCCCCGGACAGGTGGCTCTGGGGCCAACGTCCTGACTTTC.

This chain connects TRBV7-9 to TRBJ1-5, with TRBD1 identical over 8 bases. Losses at the gene ends were 4 bases for V and 3 bases for J; bases not matched to a gene: 5. In germline, CDR1 is SEHNR, CDR2 FQNEAQ (reference sequence). CDR3 length equals 15 residues. The CDR3 reads CASSWGTGSNQPQHF. Written as DNA, the CDR3 is TGTGCCAGCAGCTGGGGGACAGGCTCCAATCAGCCCCAGCATTTT.

CDR3 residues: CASSQVRSGRAEEQFF. CDR3 nucleotides: TGTGCCAGCAGCCAAGTTAGGAGCGGGAGGGCCGAAGAGCAGTTCTTC. The chain uses TRBV4-2 and TRBJ2-1, with 10 bases matching TRBD2. Losses at the gene ends were 1 base for V and 10 bases for J; bases not matched to a gene: 10. CDR1 and CDR2 from the germline V gene are LGHNA and YNFKEQ. This CDR3 region has 16 residues.

The CDR3 spells CASSLGTQGWETQYF. The CDR3 DNA follows: TGCGCCAGCAGCTTAGGGACTCAAGGGTGGGAGACCCAGTACTTC. The chain has TRBV5-1 and TRBJ2-5; tentative D call: TRBD2 (6 bases). The V and J ends lost 2 bases and 5 bases respectively, with 16 bases between them. CDR3 size: 15 residues. Germline CDR1 reads SGHRS; CDR2 reads YFSETQ.

The V gene is TRBV29-1, the J gene TRBJ1-2; 12 positions agree with TRBD1. CDR1 and CDR2 from the germline V gene are SQVTM and ANQGSEA. The CDR3 has 14 amino acids. V gave up 6 bases and J gave up 6 bases; unmatched junction bases: 8. The chain's CDR3 is CSVLGTGGADGYTF. Written as DNA, the CDR3 is TGCAGCGTCCTCGGGACAGGGGGCGCGGATGGCTACACCTTC.